This passage covers 26 T cell receptor beta chains from one sample sequenced in a study of cytomegalovirus exposure and HLA in healthy donors. Clones were read by immunoSEQ multiplex PCR, and TCRdb kept only the in-frame ones, dropping some. The profile covers roughly 300,000 clones, with roughly 90% appearing a single time and approximately 0.95% taken by the ten largest. Sequencing was performed on PBMCs. These TCRs come from a woman aged 18-30 years in good health and CMV-seronegative.

This clone was picked up one time. The genes are TRBV19 and TRBJ2-7; TRBD2 matches at 10 bases. The junction had 6 bases not matched to a gene; V was cut back by 7 bases and J by 0 bases. CDR1 and CDR2 (germline): LNHDA, SQIVND (reference sequence). There are 15 residues in the CDR3. CDR3 region: CASNPGTSASYEQYF. As DNA, the CDR3 is TGTGCCAGTAACCCGGGGACTAGCGCCTCCTACGAGCAGTACTTC.

About this clone itself: An end of the junction differs from the germline gene, which may be a read error. V gene TRBV7-7 combines with J gene TRBJ2-1; no clear D. Germline V gene sequence: CDR1 SSHAT, CDR2 FNYEAQ (reference sequence). The CDR3 length is 16 residues. CDR3: CASSLAAAQSRDEQFF. The DNA of the CDR3 is TGTGCTAGCAGCTTAGCCGCGGCCCAATCCCGGGATGAGCAGTTCTTC.

The J gene is TRBJ1-2, the V gene TRBV10-3; TRBD1 matches 9 bases. The CDR3 consists of 12 residues. Germline CDR1 reads ENHRY; CDR2 reads SYGVKD. Unmatched junction bases numbered 1, after V lost 4 bases and J lost 7 bases. CDR3 protein: CAISGQGVGYTF. CDR3 DNA sequence: TGTGCCATCAGTGGACAGGGGGTTGGCTACACCTTC.

This chain uses TRBV7-2 with TRBJ2-7, with D tentatively TRBD2 (7 bases). This CDR3 is 15 amino acids long. Germline loops: CDR1 SGHTA, CDR2 FQGNSA. Deletions cut 4 bases from V and 3 bases from J, with 16 bases between. In DNA form, the CDR3 reads TGTGCCAGCAGCTCCCAGAGGGGGGGGCGCTACGAGCAGTACTTC. Residues: CASSSQRGGRYEQYF.

This sequence joins TRBV28 and TRBJ2-5; 12 bases are a match to TRBD1. This CDR3 spans 15 amino acids. The V segment lost 4 bases and the J segment 5 bases; nucleotides outside the gene matches: 5. Germline CDR1 and CDR2: MDHEN and SYDVKM. The CDR3 region has the DNA TGTGCCAGCAGTTCCCCGGGACAGGGGGCGGAGACCCAGTACTTC. Translated: CASSSPGQGAETQYF. The variable domain in full, with the rest retrieved from reference TRBV28 and TRBJ2-5, is DVKVTQSSRYLVKRTGEKVFLECVQDMDHENMFWYRQDPGLGLRLIYFSYDVKMKEKGDIPEGYSVSREKKERFSLILESASTNQTSMYLCASSSPGQGAETQYFGPGTRLLVL.

This clone has only one observation. The chain uses TRBV4-3 and TRBJ2-3; a weak D match, TRBD2 (5 bases). This CDR3 comprises 13 residues. CDR1 and CDR2 (germline): LGHNA, YSLEER. V shed 0 bases and J shed 9 bases, with 10 bases lying between them. Written as DNA, the CDR3 is TGCGCCAGCAGCCAAGAACTAGGTCCAACGCAGTATTTT. It is translated as CASSQELGPTQYF.

In this sample, this clone turned up a few times. The chain has TRBV29-1 and TRBJ1-2; D may be TRBD1 (5 bases). The V end was cut by 4 bases, the J end by 0 bases, with 9 bases between. This CDR3 has 13 residues. Germline V CDR1 and CDR2: SQVTM, ANQGSEA. The CDR3, as DNA: TGCAGCGTTGGGACAACTCCTAACTATGGCTACACCTTC. Residues: CSVGTTPNYGYTF.

This rearrangement joins TRBV11-3 to TRBJ2-3, with no clear D. The CDR3 totals 15 residues. The V end was cut by 0 bases, the J end by 0 bases, with 7 bases between. In germline, CDR1 is SGHNT, CDR2 YENEEA. The chain's CDR3 is CASSLDPGSTDTQYF. As DNA, the CDR3 is TGTGCCAGCAGCTTAGATCCAGGAAGCACAGATACGCAGTATTTT. The complete variable domain, with remaining parts taken from reference TRBV11-3 and TRBJ2-3, reads EAGVVQSPRYKIIEKKQPVAFWCNPISGHNTLYWYLQNLGQGPELLIRYENEEAVDDSQLPKDRFSAERLKGVDSTLKIQPAELGDSAVYLCASSLDPGSTDTQYFGPGTRLTVL.

This clone was recorded once. The gene calls are TRBV27 and TRBJ2-5; 9 nucleotides align to TRBD1. The CDR3 is 16 amino acids. Unmatched junction bases numbered 12, after V lost 5 bases and J lost 5 bases. Germline lookup yields CDR1 MNHEY and CDR2 SMNVEV (reference sequence). CDR3 nucleotides: TGTGCCAGCAGTCTGCTCCGGGACAGGGCTGGGGAGACCCAGTACTTC. Its protein is CASSLLRDRAGETQYF.

The V and J genes are TRBV10-3 and TRBJ2-1; no clear D. Germline-derived CDR1 and CDR2 are ENHRY and SYGVKD. V dropped 4 bases and J dropped 8 bases, with 12 bases sitting between them. The CDR3 is 13 residues long. In nucleotides, the CDR3 is TGTGCCATCAGTGGGTTTCCCGGAGATGAGCAGTTCTTC. Protein product: CAISGFPGDEQFF.

The chain recombines TRBV2 with TRBJ1-1; 7 bases are a match to TRBD1. The CDR3 length is 13 residues. Unmatched junction bases numbered 8, after V lost 5 bases and J lost 8 bases. Germline V lookup: CDR1 SNHLY, CDR2 FYNNEI. CDR3 DNA: TGTGCCAGCAGTCCGTACAGGGGTCTAGAAGCTTTCTTT. Translating it yields CASSPYRGLEAFF.

The chain combines TRBV9 with TRBJ2-2; 11 positions match TRBD2. The germline V gene encodes CDR1 SGDLS and CDR2 YYNGEE. This CDR3 has 16 residues. The trim removed 0 bases at V and 6 bases at J, leaving 4 bases unmatched. The CDR3 DNA sequence: TGTGCCAGCAGCGTAGGAACTAGCGGGAGTCCCGGGGAGCTGTTTTTT. Translated: CASSVGTSGSPGELFF.

The V call is TRBV2, the J call TRBJ1-2; 9 nucleotides agree with TRBD1. This CDR3 contains 16 residues. The V and J ends lost 5 bases and 4 bases, in that order; junction bases with no gene match: 11. Germline CDR1 SNHLY, CDR2 FYNNEI. CDR3 region: CASSSPGQGTLYGYTF. Written as DNA, the CDR3 is TGTGCCAGCAGTTCCCCGGGACAGGGCACTCTCTATGGCTACACCTTC.

The chain joins TRBV7-8 to TRBJ1-2; D is uncertain. CDR3 length equals 14 residues. In germline, CDR1 is SGHVS, CDR2 FQNEAQ. With 4 bases removed from V and 4 bases from J, the gap between germline ends came to 13 bases. The DNA for the CDR3 is TGTGCCAGCAGCTACGGGGAGATAGCCTATGGCTACACCTTC. This translates into CASSYGEIAYGYTF.

V usage is TRBV28 and J usage is TRBJ2-1; D is perhaps TRBD2 (6 bases). This CDR3 region has 13 residues. The V end lost 5 bases, the J end lost 8 bases, and 13 bases lay between the germline ends. The germline V gene encodes CDR1 MDHEN and CDR2 SYDVKM. The CDR3 reads CASSQYGGDEQFF. As DNA, the CDR3 is TGTGCCAGCAGTCAATACGGAGGGGATGAGCAGTTCTTC.

This sequence joins TRBV19 and TRBJ2-1; D call uncertain. Deletions cut 3 bases from V and 9 bases from J, with 6 bases between. Germline CDR1 and CDR2: LNHDA and SQIVND (reference sequence). This CDR3 contains 11 residues. The CDR3 reads CASSMLREQFF. For the CDR3, the DNA is TGTGCCAGTAGTATGCTGCGTGAGCAGTTCTTC.

The V gene is TRBV27, the J gene TRBJ2-5, with D possibly matching TRBD1 (6 bases). Germline V CDR1 and CDR2: MNHEY, SMNVEV (reference sequence). V shed 2 bases and J shed 9 bases, with 13 bases lying between them. CDR3 length: 13 residues. CDR3 bases: TGTGCCAGCAGTTTACGAGGGGGTCGGGCCCAGTACTTC. It encodes CASSLRGGRAQYF.

The rearrangement joins TRBV28 to TRBJ1-5, with D possibly TRBD1 on 6 matching bases. V was pared by 1 base and J by 1 base, with 14 bases between. There are 17 residues in the CDR3. Germline CDR1 reads MDHEN; CDR2 reads SYDVKM. The DNA for the CDR3 is TGTGCCAGCAGTTTATTCCTCAAGGGACAAAGCAATCAGCCCCAGCATTTT. Its protein is CASSLFLKGQSNQPQHF.

The V call is TRBV6-4, the J call TRBJ2-3; possible D gene TRBD2, 5 bases. This CDR3 is built from 16 residues. V was clipped by 0 bases and J by 4 bases, with 14 bases between them. Looked up from germline, CDR1 is MRHNA and CDR2 is SNTAGT. As DNA, the CDR3 is TGTGCCAGCAGTGACTCGAGCCGGGGTGGGGCAGATACGCAGTATTTT. This encodes CASSDSSRGGADTQYF.

The CDR3 loop is CASSLPQGARGTEAFF. CDR3 DNA: TGTGCCAGCAGCTTACCACAGGGGGCGCGAGGGACTGAAGCTTTCTTT. The chain uses TRBV7-9 and TRBJ1-1; 9 bases fit TRBD1. The CDR3 has 16 residues. Germline CDR1 reads SEHNR; CDR2 reads FQNEAQ (reference sequence). V lost 2 bases, J lost 5 bases, and 9 bases stayed unmatched. The entire variable domain, with the rest obtained from reference TRBV7-9 and TRBJ1-1, is as follows: DTGVSQNPRHKITKRGQNVTFRCDPISEHNRLYWYRQTLGQGPEFLTYFQNEAQLEKSRLLSDRFSAERPKGSFSTLEIQRTEQGDSAMYLCASSLPQGARGTEAFFGQGTRLTVV.

This sequence joins TRBV30 and TRBJ2-3; tentatively, D is TRBD2 (6 bases). With 0 bases removed from V and 0 bases from J, the gap between germline ends came to 10 bases. The CDR3 spans 15 residues. From germline, CDR1 is GTSNPN and CDR2 SVGIG (reference sequence). The DNA for the CDR3 is TGTGCCTGGAGTGTACGAAGCGGGAGCACAGATACGCAGTATTTT. This sequence encodes CAWSVRSGSTDTQYF.

The chain employs TRBV5-1 and TRBJ2-5; D is ambiguous. The germline V and J ends were trimmed by 0 bases and 4 bases, with 13 bases remaining between them. The CDR3 covers 15 residues. Germline CDR1 SGHRS, CDR2 YFSETQ. CDR3 nucleotides: TGCGCCAGCAGCTTGGCTCAGGTTTTAGGAGAGACCCAGTACTTC. Translating it yields CASSLAQVLGETQYF.

This clone has a single count. The gene calls are TRBV6-5 and TRBJ2-7; 11 positions agree with TRBD2. Trimming took 6 bases from V and 3 from J; bases not matched to a gene: 4. The CDR3 is 14 residues long. CDR1 is MNHEY and CDR2 is SVGAGI in the germline V gene. The CDR3 bases are TGTGCCAGCAGCTACCTAGCGGGGGGCTACGAGCAGTACTTC. Protein sequence: CASSYLAGGYEQYF.

The rearrangement links TRBV4-3 to TRBJ2-7; 10 positions agree with TRBD2. Germline V gene sequence: CDR1 LGHNA, CDR2 YSLEER. V shed 4 bases, J shed 4 bases, and the junction held 16 bases outside the gene matches. CDR3 length: 18 amino acids. Here the CDR3 reads CASSRGVPGTSDKYEQYF. CDR3 DNA sequence: TGCGCCAGCAGCCGCGGAGTGCCCGGGACTAGCGACAAGTACGAGCAGTACTTC.

The V gene is TRBV27, the J gene TRBJ1-4; D is perhaps TRBD1 (6 bases). V dropped 5 bases and J dropped 7 bases, with 14 bases sitting between them. Germline assignment: CDR1 MNHEY and CDR2 SMNVEV (reference sequence). The CDR3 is made up of 14 amino acids. The CDR3 sequence: CASSQGLPGEKLFF. In nucleotides, the CDR3 is TGTGCCAGCAGTCAGGGGTTACCGGGTGAAAAACTGTTTTTT. Using reference TRBV27 and TRBJ1-4 for the parts outside the CDR3, the full variable domain is EAQVTQNPRYLITVTGKKLTVTCSQNMNHEYMSWYRQDPGLGLRQIYYSMNVEVTDKGDVPEGYKVSRKEKRNFPLILESPSPNQTSLYFCASSQGLPGEKLFFGSGTQLSVL.

This clone appeared once. The gene calls are TRBV7-9 and TRBJ1-1; the D is unclear. V was cut by 4 bases and J by 10 bases, with 13 bases left in between. Per the germline V gene, CDR1 is SEHNR and CDR2 is FQNEAQ (reference sequence). The CDR3 extends over 12 amino acids. CDR3 sequence reads: CASSSFESGAFF. The CDR3 DNA reads as TGTGCCAGCAGCTCCTTTGAATCCGGAGCTTTCTTT.